A single sample is the source of the 4 T cell receptor beta chains below, sequenced in a study of T cell responses to AZD1222 COVID-19 vaccine. Assay used: immunoSEQ multiplex PCR; TCRdb lists only in-frame clones, some missing. The sample lists 99,000 or so clones, about 89% occurring once. The specimen comprised peripheral blood, sampled 28 days after the second dose of the MenACWY control vaccine. Receptors were obtained from an adult who received the MenACWY meningococcal vaccine as a control.

The chain links TRBV14 to TRBJ1-4; D uncertain. Per the germline V gene, CDR1 is SGHDN and CDR2 is FVKESK. Trimming took 0 bases from V and 6 from J, leaving 17 bases between them. CDR3 size: 17 residues. DNA of the CDR3: TGTGCCAGCAGCCAAGATCTCCCCAGGATGGGTCATGAAAAACTGTTTTTT. Encoded protein: CASSQDLPRMGHEKLFF. Complete variable domain (other parts from reference TRBV14 and TRBJ1-4): EAGVTQFPSHSVIEKGQTVTLRCDPISGHDNLYWYRRVMGKEIKFLLHFVKESKQDESGMPNNRFLAERTGGTYSTLKVQPAELEDSGVYFCASSQDLPRMGHEKLFFGSGTQLSVL.

V is TRBV9 and J is TRBJ2-2; D might be TRBD1 or TRBD2, each matching 5 bases. Trimming took 4 bases from V and 4 from J, leaving 17 bases between them. Germline V gene data show CDR1 as SGDLS and CDR2 as YYNGEE. The CDR3 totals 16 residues. CDR3 in amino acids: CASSPNRGDSTGELFF. The CDR3 DNA follows: TGTGCCAGCAGCCCTAACCGGGGAGACAGCACCGGGGAGCTGTTTTTT.

This sequence joins TRBV7-2 and TRBJ2-7; D ambiguous. The ends were cut back, 8 bases at V and 0 bases at J, with 8 bases in the middle. CDR1 is SGHTA, CDR2 FQGNSA, per germline. The CDR3 is 12 amino acids. The CDR3 protein is CASRGDSYEQYF. DNA of the CDR3: TGTGCCAGCCGTGGGGACTCCTACGAGCAGTACTTC.

This chain links TRBV7-2 with TRBJ2-3; TRBD2 might be the D (7 bases). The germline V and J ends were trimmed by 5 bases and 0 bases, with 15 bases remaining between them. Per germline, CDR1 SGHTA and CDR2 FQGNSA. There are 16 residues in the CDR3. In DNA form, the CDR3 reads TGTGCCAGCAGCGGGAGGGGGGTTATTAGCACAGATACGCAGTATTTT. This sequence encodes CASSGRGVISTDTQYF.